The entry below describes one T cell receptor (beta chain). Its antigen remains unidentified. Other DNA sequences within the sample encode an identical CDR3. PCR employed 60 Vbeta and 13 Jbeta primers. Produced via immunoSEQ multiplex PCR; TCRdb's table is partial and in-frame only. Among 140,000 or so clones listed, around 80% were seen once. The sample originates from a study of cytomegalovirus exposure and HLA in healthy donors. Overall study results and limits: In an earlier analysis, most TCR beta V segments were productive about 87% or about 30% of the time. According to a later analysis, donors in an Asian-associated ancestry cluster reportedly had fewer N-insertions than the 666-donor mean. Both high specificity and high sensitivity reportedly marked the classifier's diagnosis of cytomegalovirus status.

The TCR originated in a woman aged 60-75 years in good health and CMV-seropositive. The sample comprised PBMCs.

The CDR3 reads CASSLEQGSYEQYF. The CDR3 DNA follows: TGTGCCAGCAGCTTGGAACAGGGCTCCTACGAGCAGTACTTC. J is TRBJ2-7 and V is TRBV5-4; D might be TRBD1 (6 bases). Germline assignment: CDR1 SGHNT and CDR2 YYREEE (reference sequence). The CDR3 has 14 residues. V lost 0 bases and J lost 0, with 7 bases in between.